This is a list of T cell receptor beta chains from one sample in a study of blood T cell repertoires in COVID-19. This table comes from immunoSEQ multiplex PCR, and its TCRdb copy is limited to in-frame clones, with some not included. The repertoire includes 150,000 to 200,000 clones, roughly four fifths of them detected once, and around 12% sits in the top ten. What was sequenced was peripheral blood. These receptors all come from an elderly woman with COVID-19, enrolled during active disease. Both conserved end residues are trimmed from each CDR3. D genes are given only for firm matches.

d_gene: TRBD2
j_gene: TRBJ2-3
v_gene: TRBV5-5
CDR3aa: ASSLGLANQGEDTQY

d_gene: .
j_gene: TRBJ1-5
v_gene: TRBV21-1
CDR3aa: ASSLGGNRDRGSQPQH

d_gene: TRBD1
j_gene: TRBJ2-7
v_gene: TRBV5-1
CDR3aa: ASSNTGDLSYEQY

d_gene: .
j_gene: TRBJ2-2
v_gene: TRBV7-2
CDR3aa: ASSSYTGELF

d_gene: .
j_gene: TRBJ2-7
v_gene: TRBV5-4
CDR3aa: ASSPSGYEQY

d_gene: .
j_gene: TRBJ1-5
v_gene: TRBV6-6
CDR3aa: ASSRRGQPGNQPQH

d_gene: .
j_gene: TRBJ1-2
v_gene: TRBV7-2
CDR3aa: ASSSGGAYGYT

d_gene: .
j_gene: TRBJ1-1
v_gene: TRBV12-3/TRBV12-4
CDR3aa: ASSLGALKEAF

d_gene: .
j_gene: TRBJ2-5
v_gene: TRBV19
CDR3aa: ASSAGTIGETQY

d_gene: TRBD1
j_gene: TRBJ1-2
v_gene: TRBV27
CDR3aa: ASSWGQGYGYT

d_gene: .
j_gene: TRBJ2-1
v_gene: TRBV7-9
CDR3aa: ASSLKGLSNNEQF

d_gene: TRBD2
j_gene: TRBJ2-1
v_gene: TRBV19
CDR3aa: ASSQTSGPYNEQF

d_gene: TRBD2
j_gene: TRBJ2-7
v_gene: TRBV6-6
CDR3aa: ASRQTSGSSYEQY

d_gene: TRBD2
j_gene: TRBJ2-1
v_gene: TRBV11-3
CDR3aa: ASSHPSGEGDEQF

d_gene: TRBD1
j_gene: TRBJ1-3
v_gene: TRBV11-3
CDR3aa: ASRSRGSSGNTIY

d_gene: TRBD2
j_gene: TRBJ2-5
v_gene: TRBV15
CDR3aa: ATSRHSGSEETQY

d_gene: .
j_gene: TRBJ1-1
v_gene: TRBV10-3
CDR3aa: AIGGGRYTEAF

d_gene: TRBD2
j_gene: TRBJ2-1
v_gene: TRBV27
CDR3aa: ASSFGLAWINEQF

d_gene: .
j_gene: TRBJ1-2
v_gene: TRBV19
CDR3aa: ASHPQGSFNYGYT

d_gene: .
j_gene: TRBJ2-7
v_gene: TRBV30
CDR3aa: AWTRGDYEQY

d_gene: TRBD1
j_gene: TRBJ2-7
v_gene: TRBV10-1
CDR3aa: ASSEGQGFPCNEQY

d_gene: TRBD2
j_gene: TRBJ2-7
v_gene: TRBV6-5
CDR3aa: ASSITSEYEQY

d_gene: TRBD1
j_gene: TRBJ1-1
v_gene: TRBV3-1/TRBV3-2
CDR3aa: ASSGRDRGLEAF

d_gene: .
j_gene: TRBJ2-1
v_gene: TRBV4-3
CDR3aa: ASSQGTGYNEQF

d_gene: TRBD2
j_gene: TRBJ2-3
v_gene: TRBV7-3
CDR3aa: ASSFGGVTDTQY